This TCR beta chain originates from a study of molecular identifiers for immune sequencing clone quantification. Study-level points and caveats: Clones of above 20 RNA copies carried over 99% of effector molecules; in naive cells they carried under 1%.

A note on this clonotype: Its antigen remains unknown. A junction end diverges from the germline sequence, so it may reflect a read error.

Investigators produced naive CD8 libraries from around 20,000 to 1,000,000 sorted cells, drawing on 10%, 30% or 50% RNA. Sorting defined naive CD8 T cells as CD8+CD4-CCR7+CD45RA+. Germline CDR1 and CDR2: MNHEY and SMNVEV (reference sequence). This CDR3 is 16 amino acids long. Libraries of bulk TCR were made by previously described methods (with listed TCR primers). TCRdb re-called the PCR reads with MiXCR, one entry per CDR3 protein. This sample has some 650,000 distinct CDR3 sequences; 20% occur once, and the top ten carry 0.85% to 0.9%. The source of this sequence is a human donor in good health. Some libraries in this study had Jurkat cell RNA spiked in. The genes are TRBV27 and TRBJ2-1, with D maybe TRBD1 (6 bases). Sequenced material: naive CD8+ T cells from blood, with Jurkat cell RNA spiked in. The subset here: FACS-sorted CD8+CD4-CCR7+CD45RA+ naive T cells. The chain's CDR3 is CASRLSGGAIHNEQFF. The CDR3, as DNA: TGTGCCAGCAGGTTATCTGGGGGCGCAATCCACAATGAGCAGTTCTTC.